The source of this T cell receptor beta chain is a study of blood T cell repertoires in COVID-19. As processed by the authors: Amplification of reference gene primers provided the estimated nucleated cell counts. Method: immunoSEQ multiplex PCR; TCRdb's copy keeps in-frame clones and lacks some. D and trimming come from the DNA, and the V and J calls and clone size come from that table. The sample shows 55,000 or so clones, roughly three quarters of them seen only once. V was clipped by 5 bases and J by 9 bases, with 11 bases between them. The CDR3 spans 12 residues. Germline CDR1 reads MNHEY; CDR2 reads SVGAGI.

This TCR derives from a man aged 55-75 years with acute or convalescent COVID-19. The material sequenced was peripheral blood. The genes are TRBV6-5 and TRBJ2-1; D not certain. DNA of the CDR3: TGTGCCAGCAGTCTCCGGAGTGGTGAGCAGTTCTTC. Translation gives CASSLRSGEQFF.